The text below deals with one TCR beta chain. These data are taken from a study of Ad26.COV2.S vaccination and SARS-CoV-2 variants. About the study: Within the COV1001 Ad26.COV2.S trial arm, the donor was enrolled.

Treatment given: some 20 received Ad26.COV2.S at low or high dose, single or two shots; 5 received placebo; per-sample allocation not given. Material that was analyzed had been drawn on day 63 after the first vaccine or placebo injection. Based in Boston, the donor was an adult of 18-55 years. Vaccination used an Ad26 vector expressing Wuhan-strain SARS-CoV-2 spike. With 4 bases removed from V and 0 bases from J, the gap between germline ends came to 16 bases. CDR1 is MGHRA and CDR2 is YSYEKL in the germline V gene. The CDR3 consists of 17 residues. The assay was immunoSEQ multiplex PCR, and TCRdb's table has in-frame clones only and misses some. This table holds about 370,000 clones, around nine tenths found once.

Here the sequenced sample was peripheral blood, taken in a trial of Ad26.COV2.S vaccine versus placebo. This chain connects TRBV4-1 to TRBJ2-1; a possible D gene is TRBD1 (6 bases). The receptor was isolated from a person between 18 and 60 years old who received the Ad26.COV2.S COVID-19 vaccine or a placebo. CDR3 protein: CASSPRIQGSSYNEQFF. In DNA, the CDR3 is TGCGCCAGCAGCCCAAGGATACAGGGAAGCTCCTACAATGAGCAGTTCTTC.